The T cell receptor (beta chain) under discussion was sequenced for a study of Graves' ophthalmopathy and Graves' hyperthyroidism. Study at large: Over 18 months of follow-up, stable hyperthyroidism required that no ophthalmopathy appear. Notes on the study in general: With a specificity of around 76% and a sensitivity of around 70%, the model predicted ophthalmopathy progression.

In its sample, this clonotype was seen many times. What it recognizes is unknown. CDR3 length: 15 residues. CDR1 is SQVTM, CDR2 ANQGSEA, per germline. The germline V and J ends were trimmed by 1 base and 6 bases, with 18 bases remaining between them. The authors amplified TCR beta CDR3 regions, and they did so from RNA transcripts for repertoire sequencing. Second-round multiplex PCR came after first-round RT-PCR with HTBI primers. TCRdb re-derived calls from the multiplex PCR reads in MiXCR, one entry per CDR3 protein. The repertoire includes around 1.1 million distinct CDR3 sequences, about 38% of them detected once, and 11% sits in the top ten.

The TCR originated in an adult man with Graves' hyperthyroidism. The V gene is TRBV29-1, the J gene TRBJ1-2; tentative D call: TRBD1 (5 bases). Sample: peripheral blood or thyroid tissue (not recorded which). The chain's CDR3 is CSVEVFAGDLDGYTF. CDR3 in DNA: TGCAGCGTTGAAGTTTTTGCGGGGGACCTGGATGGCTACACCTTC.